This TCR beta chain was obtained from a study of T cell responses to AZD1222 COVID-19 vaccine. Study-wide results and limits: Vaccine-associated CD4 TCRs ranged over spike, dominating at 160-218 and 743-854. Nearly half of spike-specific TCRs reportedly target variant regions that are unmutated in the B.1.351 and B.1.1.7 variants.

Note on this clone: Its antigen is not known.

Produced via immunoSEQ multiplex PCR; TCRdb's table is partial and in-frame only. This sample has more than 140,000 clones, with approximately 88% found just once. Germline CDR1 reads MDHEN; CDR2 reads SYDVKM. There are 16 residues in the CDR3. Trimming took off 5 bases at V and 4 bases at J, with 20 bases between the two ends. The chain combines TRBV28 with TRBJ1-2; D gene ambiguous. This clonotype was obtained from an adult in good health. The specimen was peripheral blood, collected on day 0 of MenACWY control vaccination. CDR3 sequence: CASSPSRNPLVYGYTF. In DNA form, the CDR3 reads TGTGCCAGCAGTCCCTCCAGGAACCCCCTTGTCTATGGCTACACCTTC.